This T cell receptor (beta chain) derives from a study of early T cells in non-severe SARS-CoV-2 infection. Overall study: With bulk RNA from unsorted whole blood as input, sequencing yielded unpaired chains. Whole-study findings and limits: Anti-spike CD8 responses were favored by VDJdb matching, which missed private and CD4 specificities.

The V end lost 4 bases, the J end lost 0 bases, and 13 bases lay between the germline ends. Germline V gene lookup returns CDR1 SGHTA and CDR2 FQGNSA. This CDR3 is built from 16 residues. Attachment of unique molecular identifiers was made to individual cDNA molecules. TCRdb redid the calling of the 5' RACE reads with MiXCR, one entry per CDR3 protein. The sample contains about 48,000 distinct CDR3 sequences, around a tenth of which appear only once. As to this clonotype: The antigen is unknown.

The rearrangement uses TRBV7-2 and TRBJ2-1; D uncertain. This receptor was obtained from an adult who was a healthcare worker with PCR-confirmed SARS-CoV-2 infection or an uninfected control (not recorded which). The sample was whole blood. The CDR3 is CASSSWARGSYNEQFF. The CDR3 coding sequence is TGTGCCAGCAGCTCCTGGGCCCGCGGCTCCTACAATGAGCAGTTCTTC.